This TCR beta chain was captured by sequencing in a study of cytomegalovirus exposure and HLA in healthy donors. Study overall: About 200 million T cells yielded 90 million to 130 million unique TCR beta sequences in earlier analysis.

Germline trimming cut 4 bases from V and 3 bases from J; bases unmatched to any gene: 3. Germline CDR1 SGHVS, CDR2 FQNEAQ. The length of the CDR3 is 14 residues. The PCR contained 60 Vbeta and 13 Jbeta primers. Profiled with immunoSEQ multiplex PCR; TCRdb holds only in-frame clones, not every one. The sample includes 55,000 to 80,000 clones, about 74% of them seen just once. Study outcomes and limitations: In an earlier analysis, about 90% or about 30%: the productive usage of most TCR beta V segments.

As for this clone: Its antigen is currently unknown.

This chain links TRBV7-8 with TRBJ1-5; 7 nucleotides agree with TRBD1. Sequenced sample: PBMCs. The receptor was derived from a woman in her thirties in good health and CMV-seropositive. Here the CDR3 DNA reads TGTGCCAGCAGCTGGACAGGTCCCAATCAGCCCCAGCATTTT. Encoded protein: CASSWTGPNQPQHF. The variable domain in full, completed from reference TRBV7-8 and TRBJ1-5, reads GAGVSQSPRYKVAKRGQDVALRCDPISGHVSLFWYQQALGQGPEFLTYFQNEAQLDKSGLPSDRFFAERPEGSVSTLKIQRTQQEDSAVYLCASSWTGPNQPQHFGDGTRLSIL.